Below, 20 T cell receptor beta chains from the same sample are listed, as sequenced in a study of blood T cells in healthy people across ages. The second PCR ran roughly 6 to 11 cycles with a sample-barcoded 5' primer and J-beta primers. TCRdb ran MiXCR on the 5' RACE reads and lists one entry per CDR3 protein. The repertoire holds fewer than 800,000 distinct CDR3 sequences, with roughly 21% as singletons. What was sequenced was blood. The receptors come from a man in his sixties or seventies in good health.

This chain connects TRBV27 to TRBJ2-6; D is undetermined. Germline loops: CDR1 MNHEY, CDR2 SMNVEV (reference sequence). The CDR3 runs to 16 residues. Trimming shortened V by 3 bases and J by 0 bases, and 9 bases separated the two germline ends. The CDR3 nucleotides read TGTGCCAGCAGTTTTCAGATGAGCTCTGGGGCCAACGTCCTGACTTTC. Its protein is CASSFQMSSGANVLTF.

This clonotype was counted between two and nine times. The chain couples TRBV20-1 to TRBJ2-2; 7 nucleotides align to TRBD2. This CDR3 has 13 residues. Unmatched junction bases numbered 3, after V lost 6 bases and J lost 2 bases. Germline values: CDR1 DFQATT, CDR2 SNEGSKA (reference sequence). CDR3 in amino acids: CSAWTRNTGELFF. The CDR3 DNA reads as TGCAGTGCGTGGACTAGAAACACCGGGGAGCTGTTTTTT.

The chain is built from TRBV4-1 and TRBJ2-5; unclear D gene. The DNA matches TRBJ2-7 better at its end, which makes the J call doubtful. This CDR3 is built from 14 residues. Germline loops: CDR1 MGHRA, CDR2 YSYEKL. The CDR3 nucleotides read TGCGCCAGCAGCCACCCCAGTAGCTCCTACGAGCAGTACTTC. Its protein is CASSHPSSSYEQYF.

The chain employs TRBV20-1 and TRBJ2-3; perhaps TRBD2 as D (6 bases). The CDR3 is 14 residues long. With 6 bases removed from V and 0 bases from J, the gap between germline ends came to 13 bases. The germline gives CDR1 DFQATT, CDR2 SNEGSKA (reference sequence). CDR3 nucleotides: TGCAGTGCGCAGAGCAGCGGGAGCACAGATACGCAGTATTTT. Its protein is CSAQSSGSTDTQYF.

CDR3 protein: CASSESTHEQYF. In nucleotides, the CDR3 is TGTGCCAGCTCGGAGTCTACCCACGAGCAGTACTTC. This sequence joins TRBV7-9 and TRBJ2-5; the D is unclear. Judging by the DNA end, TRBJ2-7 fits better; the J call may be wrong. Germline loops: CDR1 SEHNR, CDR2 FQNEAQ (reference sequence). CDR3 length: 12 amino acids.

This chain joins TRBV19 and TRBJ2-7; TRBD2 might be the D (5 bases). The CDR3 has 12 residues. CDR1 and CDR2 (germline): LNHDA, SQIVND (reference sequence). With 3 bases removed from V and 2 bases from J, the gap between germline ends came to 5 bases. Here the CDR3 DNA reads TGTGCCAGTAGTATCGGGGCCTACGAGCAGTACTTC. Amino acid sequence: CASSIGAYEQYF. The complete variable domain, with remaining parts taken from reference TRBV19 and TRBJ2-7, reads DGGITQSPKYLFRKEGQNVTLSCEQNLNHDAMYWYRQDPGQGLRLIYYSQIVNDFQKGDIAEGYSVSREKKESFPLTVTSAQKNPTAFYLCASSIGAYEQYFGPGTRLTVT.

The V gene is TRBV27, the J gene TRBJ1-2; D perhaps matches TRBD1 (6 bases). Germline V lookup: CDR1 MNHEY, CDR2 SMNVEV (reference sequence). CDR3 length: 14 residues. V lost 5 bases, J lost 4 bases, and 14 bases lay in between. CDR3 coding DNA: TGTGCCAGCAGTCTCAGAGGGGGGCCCTATGGCTACACCTTC. Protein sequence: CASSLRGGPYGYTF.

This chain uses TRBV27 with TRBJ2-3, with D unclear. V lost 6 bases, J lost 2 bases, and 6 bases lay in between. Per germline, CDR1 MNHEY and CDR2 SMNVEV (reference sequence). This CDR3 has 12 residues. The CDR3 protein is CASRTPTDTQYF. The DNA for the CDR3 is TGTGCCAGCAGAACCCCCACAGATACGCAGTATTTT.

This clonotype was detected a few times. The V call is TRBV11-2, the J call TRBJ2-7; D is unresolved. Germline CDR1 and CDR2: SGHAT and FQNNGV. V was trimmed by 1 base and J by 6 bases, leaving 16 bases between them. The CDR3 totals 15 residues. The DNA for the CDR3 is TGTGCCAGCAGCTTAGTTTCAGGAGTACAGTCCGAGCAGTACTTC. It specifies CASSLVSGVQSEQYF.

The rearrangement joins TRBV20-1 to TRBJ2-5, with D unclear. Per the germline V gene, CDR1 is DFQATT and CDR2 is SNEGSKA (reference sequence). Deletions cut 2 bases from V and 5 bases from J, with 9 bases between. The CDR3 runs 12 residues. The CDR3 loop is CSARPSVETQYF. The CDR3, as DNA: TGCAGTGCTAGACCATCCGTTGAGACCCAGTACTTC.

This clonotype came up a few times. This chain connects TRBV6-4 to TRBJ2-1; D unclear. The V end lost 0 bases, the J end lost 4 bases, and 13 bases lay between the germline ends. This CDR3 comprises 16 residues. Germline CDR1 is MRHNA and CDR2 is SNTAGT. The CDR3 here is CASSDSAGFGYNEQFF. DNA of the CDR3: TGTGCCAGCAGTGACTCGGCCGGGTTTGGGTACAATGAGCAGTTCTTC.

This clonotype was detected only a few times. The V gene is TRBV7-3, the J gene TRBJ2-3; D call uncertain. CDR1 SGHTA and CDR2 FQGTGA come from the germline V gene. The V and J ends lost 0 bases and 7 bases respectively, with 8 bases between them. This CDR3 is built from 13 residues. In DNA form, the CDR3 reads TGTGCCAGCAGCTTAACCGCCACGAATACGCAGTATTTT. Translating gives CASSLTATNTQYF.

The chain employs TRBV20-1 and TRBJ1-3, with 9 positions matching TRBD1. This CDR3 comprises 14 residues. Germline CDR1 and CDR2: DFQATT and SNEGSKA (reference sequence). V lost 3 bases, J lost 4 bases, and 4 bases stayed unmatched. The DNA for the CDR3 is TGCAGTGCTAGCGGACAGGGGCAGGGAAACACCATATATTTT. Translation gives CSASGQGQGNTIYF.

This clonotype was seen ten or more times. The chain links TRBV6-6 to TRBJ2-5; 13 positions agree with TRBD2. CDR3 length equals 16 residues. Germline CDR1 reads MNHNY; CDR2 reads SVGAGI (reference sequence). After removal of 0 bases from V and 4 bases from J, the junction contained 2 bases not matched to a gene. The CDR3: CASSYSGLAGVETQYF. The CDR3, as DNA: TGTGCCAGCAGTTACTCAGGACTAGCGGGAGTAGAGACCCAGTACTTC.

The chain combines TRBV7-9 with TRBJ1-1; D gene ambiguous. The V and J ends lost 5 bases and 7 bases respectively, with 11 bases between them. Germline loops: CDR1 SEHNR, CDR2 FQNEAQ (reference sequence). The CDR3 has 12 amino acids. The CDR3 region has the DNA TGTGCCAGCAGCCAACGGGCAAATGAAGCTTTCTTT. Its translation is CASSQRANEAFF.

The V and J genes are TRBV20-1 and TRBJ1-2, with D unresolved. This CDR3 has 12 amino acids. Trimming pared 0 bases from V and 9 bases from J, leaving 11 bases between. Germline CDR1 reads DFQATT; CDR2 reads SNEGSKA (reference sequence). The CDR3: CSARDEQARYTF. The DNA of the CDR3 is TGCAGTGCTAGAGACGAACAAGCACGCTACACCTTC.

The table lists this clonotype with a few counts. J is TRBJ1-5 and V is TRBV7-2; D unresolved. This CDR3 has 14 amino acids. The germline gives CDR1 SGHTA, CDR2 FQGNSA. V was shortened by 1 base and J by 4 bases, with 8 bases between the two germline ends. CDR3 DNA sequence: TGTGCCAGCAGCTTAGTATGGGAGAATCAGCCCCAGCATTTT. Its translation is CASSLVWENQPQHF. Full variable domain (remainder filled in from reference TRBV7-2 and TRBJ1-5): GAGVSQSPSNKVTEKGKDVELRCDPISGHTALYWYRQSLGQGLEFLIYFQGNSAPDKSGLPSDRFSAERTGGSVSTLTIQRTQQEDSAVYLCASSLVWENQPQHFGDGTRLSIL.

V gene TRBV4-1 combines with J gene TRBJ1-2; no clear D. This CDR3 contains 15 residues. Germline lookup yields CDR1 MGHRA and CDR2 YSYEKL. Trimming cost V 0 bases and J 2 bases, with 10 bases left between them. The CDR3 coding sequence is TGCGCCAGCAGCCAAGATTTTGTGGGGAACTATGGCTACACCTTC. Translation gives CASSQDFVGNYGYTF.

This clonotype was counted between two and nine times. J is TRBJ2-4 and V is TRBV3-1; D call uncertain. The CDR3 runs 15 residues. The germline gives CDR1 LGHDT, CDR2 YNNKEL (reference sequence). The ends were cut back, 0 bases at V and 9 bases at J, with 15 bases in the middle. In DNA, the CDR3 is TGTGCCAGCAGCCAAGATCAGGTGGATCCGACCATTCAGTACTTC. This codes for CASSQDQVDPTIQYF.

The genes are TRBV7-9 and TRBJ2-3; 13 bases map to TRBD2. The CDR3 covers 17 residues. V lost 11 bases to trimming and J lost 3 bases; unmatched junction nucleotides: 14. Per germline, CDR1 SEHNR and CDR2 FQNEAQ (reference sequence). The CDR3, as DNA: TGTGCCGGATCCGGGACTAGCGGGACCCCAGGGACAGATACGCAGTATTTT. Translating gives CAGSGTSGTPGTDTQYF. The variable domain in full, completed from reference TRBV7-9 and TRBJ2-3, reads DTGVSQNPRHKITKRGQNVTFRCDPISEHNRLYWYRQTLGQGPEFLTYFQNEAQLEKSRLLSDRFSAERPKGSFSTLEIQRTEQGDSAMYLCAGSGTSGTPGTDTQYFGPGTRLTVL.